This T cell receptor beta chain came from a study of shared clonotypes between healthy human individuals. Study-wide points: At large depth, rarefaction still showed sorted-subset sequencing to be incomplete. The study found lower generation probabilities in non-shared clonotypes than in those shared by all four donors. Blood was the sole source, and tissue repertoires probably differ.

It was across several immunoSEQ plates that each subset's genomic DNA was evenly split. Data came from immunoSEQ multiplex PCR; TCRdb stores just in-frame clones and leaves some out. Of roughly 890,000 clones in the sample, 85% to 95% are singletons; the top ten hold under 30%. CD45RO-negative CD8 cells positively selected for CCR7 made up the naive population, which excluded terminally differentiated effector memory CD45RA+ cells. On this clone itself: Its antigen remains unidentified.

This clonotype was sampled from a young man in good health. The material sequenced was naive CD8+ T cells sorted from blood.

Written as DNA, the CDR3 is TGTGCCAGCAGCCCAGGAAACGAGCAGTACTTC. It is translated as CASSPGNEQYF. The V gene is TRBV9, the J gene TRBJ2-7, with D unclear. This CDR3 has 11 residues. Trimming cost V 4 bases and J 5 bases, with 7 bases left between them. Germline values: CDR1 SGDLS, CDR2 YYNGEE.